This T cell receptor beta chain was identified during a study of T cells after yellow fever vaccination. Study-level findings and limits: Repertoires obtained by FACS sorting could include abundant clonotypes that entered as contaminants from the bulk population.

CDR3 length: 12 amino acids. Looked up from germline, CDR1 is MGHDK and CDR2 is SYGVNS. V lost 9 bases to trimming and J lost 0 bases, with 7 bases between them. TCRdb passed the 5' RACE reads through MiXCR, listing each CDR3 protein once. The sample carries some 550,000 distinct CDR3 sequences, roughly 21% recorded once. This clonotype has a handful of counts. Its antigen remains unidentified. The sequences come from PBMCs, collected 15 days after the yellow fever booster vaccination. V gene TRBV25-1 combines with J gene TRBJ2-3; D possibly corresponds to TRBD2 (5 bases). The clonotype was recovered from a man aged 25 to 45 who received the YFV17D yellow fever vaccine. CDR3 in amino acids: CARQRSTDTQYF. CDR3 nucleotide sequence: TGTGCCAGGCAGCGGAGCACAGATACGCAGTATTTT. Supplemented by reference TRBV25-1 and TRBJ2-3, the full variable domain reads EADIYQTPRYLVIGTGKKITLECSQTMGHDKMYWYQQDPGMELHLIHYSYGVNSTEKGDLSSESTVSRIRTEHFPLTLESARPSHTSQYLCARQRSTDTQYFGPGTRLTVL.